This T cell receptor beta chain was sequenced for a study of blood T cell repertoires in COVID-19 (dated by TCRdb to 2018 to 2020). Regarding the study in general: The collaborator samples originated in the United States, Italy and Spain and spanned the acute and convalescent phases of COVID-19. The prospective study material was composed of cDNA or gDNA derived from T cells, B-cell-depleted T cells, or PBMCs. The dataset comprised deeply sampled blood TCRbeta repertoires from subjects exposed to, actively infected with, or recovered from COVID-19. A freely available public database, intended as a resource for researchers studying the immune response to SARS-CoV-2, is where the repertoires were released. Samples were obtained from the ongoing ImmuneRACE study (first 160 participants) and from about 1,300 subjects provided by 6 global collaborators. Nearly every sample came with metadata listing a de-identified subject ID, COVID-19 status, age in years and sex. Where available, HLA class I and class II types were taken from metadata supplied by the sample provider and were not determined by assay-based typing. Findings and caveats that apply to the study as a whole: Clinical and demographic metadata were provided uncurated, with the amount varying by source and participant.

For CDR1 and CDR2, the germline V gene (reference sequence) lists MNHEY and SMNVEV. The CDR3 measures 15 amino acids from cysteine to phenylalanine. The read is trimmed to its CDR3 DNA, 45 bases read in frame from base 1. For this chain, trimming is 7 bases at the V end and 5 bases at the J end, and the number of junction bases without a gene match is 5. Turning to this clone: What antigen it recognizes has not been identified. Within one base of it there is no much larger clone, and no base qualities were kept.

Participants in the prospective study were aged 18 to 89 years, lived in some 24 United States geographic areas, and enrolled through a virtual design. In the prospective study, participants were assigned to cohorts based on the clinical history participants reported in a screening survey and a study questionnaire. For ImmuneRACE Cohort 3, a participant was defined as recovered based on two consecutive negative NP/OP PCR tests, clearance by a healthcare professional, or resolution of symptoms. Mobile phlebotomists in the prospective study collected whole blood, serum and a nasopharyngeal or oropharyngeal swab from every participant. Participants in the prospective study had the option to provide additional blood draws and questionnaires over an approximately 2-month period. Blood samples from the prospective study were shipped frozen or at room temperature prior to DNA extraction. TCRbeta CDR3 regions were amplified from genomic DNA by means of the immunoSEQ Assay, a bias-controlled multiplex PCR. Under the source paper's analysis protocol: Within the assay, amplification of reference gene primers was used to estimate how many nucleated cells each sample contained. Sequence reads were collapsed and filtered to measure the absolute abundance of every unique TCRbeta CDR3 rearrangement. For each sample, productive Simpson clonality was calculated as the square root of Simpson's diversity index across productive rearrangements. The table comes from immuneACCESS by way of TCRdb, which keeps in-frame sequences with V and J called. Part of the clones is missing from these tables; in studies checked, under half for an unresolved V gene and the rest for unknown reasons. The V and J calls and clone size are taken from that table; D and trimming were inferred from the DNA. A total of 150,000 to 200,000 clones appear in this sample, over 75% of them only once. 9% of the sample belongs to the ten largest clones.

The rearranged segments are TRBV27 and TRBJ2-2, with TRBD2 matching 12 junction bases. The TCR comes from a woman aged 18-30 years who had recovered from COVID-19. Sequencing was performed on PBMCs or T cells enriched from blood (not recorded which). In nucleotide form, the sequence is TGTGCCAGCAAGTTCGGGACTAGCGGGACCGGGGAGCTGTTTTTT. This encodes CASKFGTSGTGELFF.